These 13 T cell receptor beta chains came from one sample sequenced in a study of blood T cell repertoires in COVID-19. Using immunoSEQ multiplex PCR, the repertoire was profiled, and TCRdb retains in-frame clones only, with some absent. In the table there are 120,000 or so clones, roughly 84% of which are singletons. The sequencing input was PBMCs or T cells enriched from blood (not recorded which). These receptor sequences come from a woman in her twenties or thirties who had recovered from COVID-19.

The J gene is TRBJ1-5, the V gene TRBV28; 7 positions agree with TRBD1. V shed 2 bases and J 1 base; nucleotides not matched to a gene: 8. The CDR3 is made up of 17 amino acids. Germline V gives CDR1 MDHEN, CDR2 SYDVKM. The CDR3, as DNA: TGTGCCAGCAGTTTACCCGGAGGGGGCGCGAGCAATCAGCCCCAGCATTTT. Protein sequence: CASSLPGGGASNQPQHF.

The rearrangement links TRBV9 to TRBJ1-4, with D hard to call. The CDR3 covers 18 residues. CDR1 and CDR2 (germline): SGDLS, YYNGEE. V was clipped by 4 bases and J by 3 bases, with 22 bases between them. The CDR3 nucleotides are TGTGCCAGCAGCACACCGGGAACTCCCCCGGCAGCTAATGAAAAACTGTTTTTT. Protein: CASSTPGTPPAANEKLFF.

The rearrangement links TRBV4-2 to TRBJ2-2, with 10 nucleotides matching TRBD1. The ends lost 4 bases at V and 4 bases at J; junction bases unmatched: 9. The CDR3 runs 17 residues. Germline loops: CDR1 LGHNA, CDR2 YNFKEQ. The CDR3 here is CASSLELTGGGTGELFF. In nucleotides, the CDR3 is TGTGCCAGCAGCCTCGAATTGACAGGGGGCGGCACCGGGGAGCTGTTTTTT.

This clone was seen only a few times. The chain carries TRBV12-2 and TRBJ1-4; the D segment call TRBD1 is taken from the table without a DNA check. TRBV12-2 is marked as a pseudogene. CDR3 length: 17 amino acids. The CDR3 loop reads CASPPRDSQSENEKLFF. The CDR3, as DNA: TGTGCAAGTCCTCCGAGGGACAGCCAGTCAGAGAATGAAAAACTGTTTTTT.

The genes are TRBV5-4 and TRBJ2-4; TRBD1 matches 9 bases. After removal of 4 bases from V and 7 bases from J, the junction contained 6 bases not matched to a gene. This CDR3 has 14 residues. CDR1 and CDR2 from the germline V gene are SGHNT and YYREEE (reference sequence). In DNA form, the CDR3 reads TGTGCCAGCAGCGGGGGACAGGGTGGGAACATTCAGTACTTC. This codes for CASSGGQGGNIQYF.

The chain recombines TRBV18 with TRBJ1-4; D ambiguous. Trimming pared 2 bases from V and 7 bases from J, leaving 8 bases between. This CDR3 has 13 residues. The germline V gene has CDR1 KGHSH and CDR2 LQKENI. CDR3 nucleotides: TGTGCCAGCTCACCAGGCCGGGGTGAAAAACTGTTTTTT. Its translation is CASSPGRGEKLFF.

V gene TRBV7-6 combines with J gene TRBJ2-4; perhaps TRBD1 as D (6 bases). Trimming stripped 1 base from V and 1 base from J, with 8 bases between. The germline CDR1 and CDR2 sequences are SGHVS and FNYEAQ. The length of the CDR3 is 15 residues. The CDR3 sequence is CASSLGGRAKNIQYF. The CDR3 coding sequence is TGTGCCAGCAGCTTAGGGGGGCGTGCCAAAAACATTCAGTACTTC.

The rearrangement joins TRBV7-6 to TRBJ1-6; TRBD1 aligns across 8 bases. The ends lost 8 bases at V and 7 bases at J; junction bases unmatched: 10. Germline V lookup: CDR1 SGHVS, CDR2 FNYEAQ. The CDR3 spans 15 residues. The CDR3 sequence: CASGQDRAGNSPLHF. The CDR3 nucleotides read TGTGCCAGCGGCCAGGACAGGGCCGGGAATTCACCCCTCCACTTT.

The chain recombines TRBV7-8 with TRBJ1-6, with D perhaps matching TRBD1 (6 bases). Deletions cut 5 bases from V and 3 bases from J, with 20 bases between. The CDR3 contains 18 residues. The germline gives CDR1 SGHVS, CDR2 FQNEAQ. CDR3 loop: CASSLQHREYGYNSPLHF. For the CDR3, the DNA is TGTGCCAGCAGCCTACAACACAGGGAGTACGGCTATAATTCACCCCTCCACTTT.

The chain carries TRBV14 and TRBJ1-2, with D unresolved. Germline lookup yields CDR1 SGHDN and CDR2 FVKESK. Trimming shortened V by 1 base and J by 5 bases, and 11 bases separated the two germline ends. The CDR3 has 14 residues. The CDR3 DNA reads TGTGCCAGCAGCCAAGCGGCGGGGAGTTATGGCTACACCTTC. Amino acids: CASSQAAGSYGYTF.

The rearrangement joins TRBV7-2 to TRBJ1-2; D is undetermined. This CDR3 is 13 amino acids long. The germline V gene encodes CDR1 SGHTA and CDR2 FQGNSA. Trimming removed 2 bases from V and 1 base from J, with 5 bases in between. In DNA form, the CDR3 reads TGTGCCAGCAGCTTATTCCGTAACTATGGCTACACCTTC. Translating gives CASSLFRNYGYTF. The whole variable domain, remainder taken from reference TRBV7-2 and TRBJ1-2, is GAGVSQSPSNKVTEKGKDVELRCDPISGHTALYWYRQSLGQGLEFLIYFQGNSAPDKSGLPSDRFSAERTGGSVSTLTIQRTQQEDSAVYLCASSLFRNYGYTFGSGTRLTVV.

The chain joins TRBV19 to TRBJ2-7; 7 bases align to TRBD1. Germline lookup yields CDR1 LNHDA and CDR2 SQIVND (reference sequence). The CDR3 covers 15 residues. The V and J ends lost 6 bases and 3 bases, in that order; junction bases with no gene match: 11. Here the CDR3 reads CASSTQTGPFYEQYF. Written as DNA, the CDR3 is TGTGCCAGTAGCACTCAGACAGGGCCATTCTACGAGCAGTACTTC.

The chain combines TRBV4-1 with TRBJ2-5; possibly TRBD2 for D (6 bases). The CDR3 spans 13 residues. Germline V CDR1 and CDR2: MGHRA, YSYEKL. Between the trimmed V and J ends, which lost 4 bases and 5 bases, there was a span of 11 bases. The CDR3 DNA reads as TGCGCCAGCAGCCCTACTAGCAGGGAGACCCAGTACTTC. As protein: CASSPTSRETQYF.